This TCR beta chain was captured by sequencing in a study of blood T cell repertoires in COVID-19. Across the whole study: Spain, Italy and the United States supplied samples that represented acute and convalescent COVID-19. Sample material is recorded as cDNA or gDNA derived from T cells, B-cell-depleted T cells, or PBMCs.

Data came from immunoSEQ multiplex PCR; TCRdb stores just in-frame clones and leaves some out. The table lists about 110,000 clones, 82% of them singletons. The CDR3 is 19 amino acids. The trim removed 1 base at V and 2 bases at J, leaving 12 bases unmatched. CDR1 PRHDT and CDR2 FYEKMQ come from the germline V gene (reference sequence). V and J are TRBV13 and TRBJ2-4, with 9 bases that match TRBD2. The receptor's source is a woman aged 55-75 years with acute or convalescent COVID-19. The sample taken for sequencing was peripheral blood. CDR3 in amino acids: CASSLAFSGGGFSKNIQYF. For the CDR3, the DNA is TGTGCCAGCAGCTTAGCTTTTAGCGGGGGAGGATTCTCCAAAAACATTCAGTACTTC.